The TCR beta chain under discussion was sequenced for a study of cytomegalovirus exposure and HLA in healthy donors. The CDR3 loop spans 18 amino acids. CDR1 MGHRA and CDR2 YSYEKL come from the germline V gene. V shed 0 bases and J 2 bases; nucleotides not matched to a gene: 10. The PCR had 60 Vbeta and 13 Jbeta primers. Clones were sequenced by immunoSEQ multiplex PCR, and TCRdb holds only the in-frame ones, with some missing. This table has approximately 160,000 clones, 84% appearing once. The rearrangement links TRBV4-1 to TRBJ2-1, with 7 bases matching TRBD2. This TCR was recovered from a man younger than 30 in good health and CMV-seronegative. Sequenced material: PBMCs. CDR3 coding DNA: TGCGCCAGCAGCCAAGAAGTAGGGCGGGAGCCTACCTACAATGAGCAGTTCTTC. It codes for CASSQEVGREPTYNEQFF.